This T cell receptor beta chain derives from a study of blood T cell repertoires in COVID-19. This clone was detected only once. The protocol was immunoSEQ multiplex PCR, while the TCRdb copy is restricted to in-frame clones and leaves out a portion. The sample lists about 260,000 clones, about 80% occurring once. This clonotype was sampled from a woman older than 75 with acute or convalescent COVID-19. Sequenced: peripheral blood.

The CDR3 here is CASSHQDRINTEAFF. The CDR3 bases are TGTGCCAGCAGCCATCAAGACAGAATTAACACTGAAGCTTTCTTT. This chain connects TRBV14 to TRBJ1-1; the D gene is possibly TRBD1 (5 bases). The CDR3 length is 15 residues. Germline loops: CDR1 SGHDN, CDR2 FVKESK. The V end was cut by 3 bases, the J end by 2 bases, with 13 bases between.